The entry below describes one T cell receptor (beta chain). Its cognate antigen is unknown. Vbeta (60) and Jbeta (13) primers were used in the PCR. Profiling relied on immunoSEQ multiplex PCR, and the TCRdb table lists in-frame clones only, not all of them. Of 100,000 to 150,000 clones in the sample, around 80% were seen once. The data were taken from a study of cytomegalovirus exposure and HLA in healthy donors. The study's findings and limits: V- and J-gene trimming in TCR beta was tied to a missense DCLRE1C variant by an analysis performed later.

With 6 bases removed from V and 3 bases from J, the gap between germline ends came to 9 bases. This CDR3 spans 13 amino acids. The germline CDR1 and CDR2 sequences are LNHDA and SQIVND (reference sequence). The sequence was obtained from a woman aged 35 to 49 in good health and CMV-seronegative. Sequences were obtained from PBMCs. The chain couples TRBV19 to TRBJ1-5; D may be TRBD1 (5 bases). This CDR3 reads CASRQGYNQPQHF. The CDR3 DNA follows: TGTGCCAGTAGGCAGGGTTACAATCAGCCCCAGCATTTT.